The 26 T cell receptor beta chains given below trace back to one sample, sequenced in a study of blood T cell repertoires in COVID-19. This table comes from immunoSEQ multiplex PCR, and its TCRdb copy is limited to in-frame clones, with some not included. The sample records some 170,000 clones, 87% being singletons. Specimen: peripheral blood. These receptor sequences come from a woman in her forties or fifties with acute or convalescent COVID-19.

The rearrangement joins TRBV7-8 to TRBJ1-2, with 8 bases fitting TRBD1. V gave up 6 bases and J gave up 7 bases; unmatched junction bases: 16. This CDR3 is 16 amino acids long. Germline-derived CDR1 and CDR2 are SGHVS and FQNEAQ. The CDR3 DNA sequence: TGTGCCAGCAGTTTGTGGGGGTCTGACAGGGGCGGTGGCTACACCTTC. It encodes CASSLWGSDRGGGYTF.

CDR3 region: CASNTGGANSGANVLTF. For the CDR3, the DNA is TGTGCCAGTAATACCGGAGGGGCGAACTCTGGGGCCAACGTCCTGACTTTC. V gene TRBV19 combines with J gene TRBJ2-6; D might be TRBD2 (6 bases). Germline CDR1 and CDR2: LNHDA and SQIVND (reference sequence). CDR3 length equals 17 residues. The germline V and J ends were trimmed by 7 bases and 0 bases, with 16 bases remaining between them.

The chain joins TRBV6-2 or TRBV6-3 to TRBJ2-3; perhaps TRBD2 as D (6 bases). V was trimmed by 2 bases and J by 2 bases, leaving 11 bases between them. This CDR3 has 15 amino acids. Germline V gene sequence: CDR1 MNHEY, CDR2 SVGEGT. DNA for the CDR3: TGTGCCAGCAGTTACCCCGGGACTTACACAGATACGCAGTATTTT. Encoded protein: CASSYPGTYTDTQYF.

J is TRBJ2-2 and V is TRBV5-1; 13 nucleotides agree with TRBD2. Trimming at V came to 4 bases and at J to 2 bases, leaving 11 bases not matched to a gene. The CDR3 is made up of 19 amino acids. The germline V gene encodes CDR1 SGHRS and CDR2 YFSETQ. This CDR3 reads CASSAGLAGTFPNTGELFF. The CDR3 DNA reads as TGCGCCAGCAGCGCGGGACTAGCGGGGACTTTCCCCAACACCGGGGAGCTGTTTTTT.

V and J are TRBV5-4 and TRBJ2-1; the D gene is possibly TRBD2 (5 bases). Deletions cut 1 base from V and 1 base from J, with 15 bases between. CDR1 and CDR2 from the germline V gene are SGHNT and YYREEE (reference sequence). CDR3 length equals 17 residues. The chain's CDR3 is CASSLSAITRSYNEQFF. The CDR3 DNA reads as TGTGCCAGCAGCTTGTCGGCCATCACTAGGTCCTACAATGAGCAGTTCTTC.

J is TRBJ2-3 and V is TRBV3-1 (or the pseudogene TRBV3-2), with D perhaps TRBD2 (5 bases). CDR1 is LGHDT and CDR2 is YNNKEL in the germline V gene (reference sequence). CDR3 length: 13 residues. Trimming shortened V by 2 bases and J by 6 bases, and 9 bases separated the two germline ends. CDR3 residues: CASSQKRGDTQYF. Here the CDR3 DNA reads TGTGCCAGCAGCCAAAAGAGAGGGGATACGCAGTATTTT.

The chain recombines TRBV3-1 (or the pseudogene TRBV3-2) with TRBJ2-7; 7 bases match TRBD2. Trimming took 1 base from V and 4 from J; bases not matched to a gene: 7. This CDR3 spans 15 amino acids. Germline assignment: CDR1 LGHDT and CDR2 YNNKEL (reference sequence). The CDR3 bases are TGTGCCAGCAGCCAAGTTGGGGGGGGGATTTACGAGCAGTACTTC. Translation: CASSQVGGGIYEQYF.

The chain recombines TRBV18 with TRBJ2-1; D is possibly TRBD2 (6 bases). The CDR3 loop spans 13 amino acids. V gave up 2 bases and J gave up 9 bases, with 11 bases separating them. In germline, CDR1 is KGHSH, CDR2 LQKENI. CDR3 region: CASSPGEDREQFF. CDR3 coding DNA: TGTGCCAGCTCACCAGGGGAGGATCGTGAGCAGTTCTTC.

The rearrangement uses TRBV7-2 and TRBJ2-5; 13 nucleotides match TRBD2. V shed 5 bases and J 1 base; nucleotides not matched to a gene: 7. CDR3 length: 17 residues. Germline CDR1 and CDR2: SGHTA and FQGNSA. The CDR3 sequence: CASSRTSGSLPQETQYF. DNA of the CDR3: TGTGCCAGCAGCCGGACTAGCGGGAGTCTCCCCCAAGAGACCCAGTACTTC.

This clone was counted a single time. The V gene is TRBV2, the J gene TRBJ1-4, with D possibly TRBD1 on 5 matching bases. V lost 6 bases and J lost 1, with 12 bases in between. The CDR3 has 15 residues. Germline values: CDR1 SNHLY, CDR2 FYNNEI. The chain's CDR3 is CASRFFGGTNEKLFF. The CDR3, as DNA: TGTGCCAGCAGATTCTTCGGGGGAACTAATGAAAAACTGTTTTTT.

This rearrangement joins TRBV6-5 to TRBJ1-2, with TRBD1 as a possible D gene (6 bases). V shed 5 bases and J shed 3 bases, with 10 bases lying between them. The germline V gene encodes CDR1 MNHEY and CDR2 SVGAGI. This CDR3 is built from 13 residues. The CDR3 region has the DNA TGTGCCAGCAGTCCTACAGGGCACTATGGCTACACCTTC. It specifies CASSPTGHYGYTF.

The chain employs TRBV4-1 and TRBJ1-1; D unresolved. The CDR3 loop spans 13 amino acids. The germline CDR1 and CDR2 sequences are MGHRA and YSYEKL. The V end lost 4 bases, the J end lost 1 base, and 7 bases lay between the germline ends. The CDR3 spells CASSPPGNTEAFF. The CDR3 DNA reads as TGCGCCAGCAGCCCCCCAGGGAACACTGAAGCTTTCTTT.

The chain links TRBV21-1 to TRBJ2-5; TRBD1, the table's D call, was not compared with the DNA. TRBV21-1 is designated a pseudogene. The CDR3 has 13 residues. CDR3 residues: CASTRDREETQYF. The CDR3 coding sequence is TGTGCCAGCACCCGTGACAGGGAAGAGACCCAGTACTTC.

V is TRBV5-8 and J is TRBJ1-2; 9 bases align to TRBD1. CDR3 length: 15 residues. After removal of 4 bases from V and 8 bases from J, the junction contained 12 bases not matched to a gene. Germline CDR1 SGHTS, CDR2 YDEGEE. CDR3 DNA: TGTGCCAGCAGCCCGGGACAGGGCTATCCTTTCGGCTACACCTTC. Amino acid sequence: CASSPGQGYPFGYTF.

The J gene is TRBJ2-1, the V gene TRBV2, with 8 positions matching TRBD2. This CDR3 comprises 16 residues. CDR1 SNHLY and CDR2 FYNNEI come from the germline V gene. V was pared by 7 bases and J by 5 bases, with 13 bases of the junction left unmatched. The CDR3, as DNA: TGTGCCAGCACCCGAGATCTAGCGGGCGGGCACAATGAGCAGTTCTTC. It specifies CASTRDLAGGHNEQFF.

The chain uses TRBV5-3 and TRBJ1-1, with TRBD1 identical over 8 bases. TRBV5-3 is known as an ORF, though its function is uncertain. This CDR3 contains 15 residues. V shed 3 bases and J 1 base; nucleotides not matched to a gene: 5. CDR3 loop: CARSSKGTGNTEAFF. The CDR3 nucleotides read TGTGCCAGAAGCTCCAAAGGGACAGGGAACACTGAAGCTTTCTTT.

This sequence joins TRBV18 and TRBJ2-7; tentative D call: TRBD2 (5 bases). The CDR3 covers 14 residues. The ends were cut back, 2 bases at V and 2 bases at J, with 10 bases in the middle. Germline V gives CDR1 KGHSH, CDR2 LQKENI. CDR3: CASSPDYQTYEQYF. The CDR3 coding sequence is TGTGCCAGCTCACCAGACTACCAAACCTACGAGCAGTACTTC.

The chain is built from TRBV4-3 and TRBJ2-7; no firm D call. This CDR3 region has 13 residues. V lost 0 bases and J 7 bases, leaving 10 bases between the germline ends. The germline V gene has CDR1 LGHNA and CDR2 YSLEER. CDR3 protein: CASSQDRAREQYF. As DNA, the CDR3 is TGCGCCAGCAGCCAAGACCGAGCTCGGGAGCAGTACTTC.

The V and J genes are TRBV30 and TRBJ1-3; TRBD1 is a possible D gene (6 bases). V lost 2 bases and J lost 0, with 17 bases in between. The CDR3 contains 17 residues. The germline CDR1 and CDR2 sequences are GTSNPN and SVGIG (reference sequence). The CDR3 reads CAWSPIKGHHSGNTIYF. The DNA for the CDR3 is TGTGCCTGGAGTCCAATTAAGGGACATCACTCTGGAAACACCATATATTTT.

The chain uses TRBV9 and TRBJ2-5, with 9 bases aligning to TRBD2. Germline V gene sequence: CDR1 SGDLS, CDR2 YYNGEE. The CDR3 runs to 16 residues. With V trimmed by 0 bases and J by 2 bases, 5 bases remained unmatched. The CDR3 here is CASSVGVTSGQETQYF. In DNA, the CDR3 is TGTGCCAGCAGCGTAGGAGTGACTAGCGGACAAGAGACCCAGTACTTC. The entire variable domain, with the rest obtained from reference TRBV9 and TRBJ2-5, is as follows: DSGVTQTPKHLITATGQRVTLRCSPRSGDLSVYWYQQSLDQGLQFLIQYYNGEERAKGNILERFSAQQFPDLHSELNLSSLELGDSALYFCASSVGVTSGQETQYFGPGTRLLVL.

The chain employs TRBV6-5 and TRBJ1-4, with D perhaps matching TRBD1 (5 bases). V was shortened by 4 bases and J by 2 bases, with 8 bases between the two germline ends. The CDR3 consists of 14 residues. Germline CDR1 MNHEY, CDR2 SVGAGI. The CDR3 reads CASSSGDTNEKLFF. For the CDR3, the DNA is TGTGCCAGCAGTTCGGGGGACACTAATGAAAAACTGTTTTTT.

V gene TRBV30 combines with J gene TRBJ2-2; 8 nucleotides agree with TRBD2. From germline, CDR1 is GTSNPN and CDR2 SVGIG (reference sequence). V shed 2 bases and J 5 bases; nucleotides not matched to a gene: 7. This CDR3 region has 15 residues. Here the CDR3 reads CAWSKGAGVTGELFF. The CDR3 DNA reads as TGTGCCTGGAGTAAAGGAGCGGGGGTTACCGGGGAGCTGTTTTTT.

CDR3 sequence: CATLDRDMGELFF. The CDR3 coding sequence is TGTGCCACCCTGGACAGGGATATGGGGGAGCTGTTTTTT. The chain couples TRBV6-5 to TRBJ2-2; 8 positions agree with TRBD1. V shed 10 bases, J shed 8 bases, and the junction held 9 bases outside the gene matches. The germline CDR1 and CDR2 sequences are MNHEY and SVGAGI. The CDR3 totals 13 residues.

This clone was detected only once. The V and J genes are TRBV29-1 and TRBJ2-7, with D maybe TRBD2 (6 bases). V was pared by 1 base and J by 0 bases, with 13 bases between. Germline V gene sequence: CDR1 SQVTM, CDR2 ANQGSEA. This CDR3 has 15 amino acids. The CDR3, as DNA: TGCAGCGTTGAAGTGACCGGGACTGACTCCTACGAGCAGTACTTC. Protein product: CSVEVTGTDSYEQYF.

The chain carries TRBV7-8 and TRBJ1-5, with a tentative D call TRBD1 (5 bases). The length of the CDR3 is 17 residues. Germline CDR1 reads SGHVS; CDR2 reads FQNEAQ. Trimming pared 5 bases from V and 0 bases from J, leaving 17 bases between. The CDR3 nucleotides read TGTGCCAGCAGCCCCGGTGGGGGGGTCTATAGCAATCAGCCCCAGCATTTT. Translated, it gives CASSPGGGVYSNQPQHF.

V is TRBV27 and J is TRBJ2-7, with D tentatively TRBD1 (5 bases). V lost 0 bases to trimming and J lost 2 bases, with 14 bases between them. The CDR3 contains 16 residues. Germline V gene data show CDR1 as MNHEY and CDR2 as SMNVEV (reference sequence). The CDR3 here is CASSLSRAGSAYEQYF. The DNA of the CDR3 is TGTGCCAGCAGTTTATCCAGGGCAGGTTCGGCCTACGAGCAGTACTTC.